The 6 T cell receptor beta chains reported below all come from one sample, sequenced in a study of blood T cell repertoires in COVID-19. Data came from immunoSEQ multiplex PCR; TCRdb stores just in-frame clones and leaves some out. The sample holds around 70,000 clones, roughly 80% seen once. Sequenced: peripheral blood. The receptors derive from a woman of 80 years or more with active or convalescent COVID-19.

There are a few counts of this clone. The chain has TRBV18 and TRBJ2-7; a weak D match, TRBD2 (6 bases). The CDR3 has 13 amino acids. Germline V gives CDR1 KGHSH, CDR2 LQKENI. Trimming took 3 bases from V and 3 from J, leaving 9 bases between them. In DNA, the CDR3 is TGTGCCAGCTCACCGACTAGAAGCTACGAGCAGTACTTC. Its translation is CASSPTRSYEQYF.

CDR3 protein: CASIEEDPSGNTIYF. Written as DNA, the CDR3 is TGTGCCAGCATTGAGGAGGACCCCTCTGGAAACACCATATATTTT. The chain carries TRBV2 and TRBJ1-3; D not certain. This CDR3 spans 15 amino acids. Germline CDR1 and CDR2: SNHLY and FYNNEI. The V end lost 7 bases, the J end lost 0 bases, and 13 bases lay between the germline ends.

The chain recombines TRBV19 with TRBJ2-5, with D tentatively TRBD1 (5 bases). This CDR3 has 14 residues. Between the trimmed V and J ends, which lost 3 bases and 7 bases, there was a span of 15 bases. Germline V CDR1 and CDR2: LNHDA, SQIVND (reference sequence). The CDR3: CASSIGHSTWTQYF. The CDR3 DNA reads as TGTGCCAGTAGTATTGGACATAGCACATGGACCCAGTACTTC.

The chain is built from TRBV4-1 and TRBJ2-7, with TRBD1 matching 9 bases. CDR1 MGHRA and CDR2 YSYEKL come from the germline V gene. Germline trimming cut 3 bases from V and 2 bases from J; bases unmatched to any gene: 2. The CDR3 sequence is 14 residues long. The DNA of the CDR3 is TGCGCCAGCAGCCATCGGGACAGGGCCTACGAGCAGTACTTC. Translated: CASSHRDRAYEQYF.

The chain links TRBV18 to TRBJ1-2; TRBD1 matches at 7 bases. Looked up from germline, CDR1 is KGHSH and CDR2 is LQKENI. The CDR3 spans 14 residues. The ends lost 3 bases at V and 3 bases at J; junction bases unmatched: 4. This CDR3 is CASSPRQGDYGYTF. As DNA, the CDR3 is TGTGCCAGCTCACCCAGACAGGGTGACTATGGCTACACCTTC.

Notes on this clone: Other nucleotide sequences in the sample specify the same CDR3. This rearrangement joins TRBV18 to TRBJ1-1; D is perhaps TRBD1 (5 bases). Trimming shortened V by 3 bases and J by 1 base, and 6 bases separated the two germline ends. The CDR3 covers 13 residues. CDR1 and CDR2 from the germline V gene are KGHSH and LQKENI. Here the CDR3 DNA reads TGTGCCAGCTCACCTCAGGGGAACACTGAAGCTTTCTTT. Translating it yields CASSPQGNTEAFF. Based on the CDR3 plus reference TRBV18 and TRBJ1-1, the full variable domain is NAGVMQNPRHLVRRRGQEARLRCSPMKGHSHVYWYRQLPEEGLKFMVYLQKENIIDESGMPKERFSAEFPKEGPSILRIQQVVRGDSAAYFCASSPQGNTEAFFGQGTRLTVV.